The 11 T cell receptor beta chains in this list originate from one sample, sequenced in a study of shared clonotypes between healthy human individuals. Sequencing used immunoSEQ multiplex PCR; TCRdb keeps in-frame clones, though not all of them. The table has some 2,000,000 clones, 90% to 96% seen once. Source material: naive CD4+ T cells sorted from blood. Noted subset: CD45RA+ positively selected. The origin of the receptors is a man in his late teens or twenties in good health.

The rearrangement joins TRBV5-1 to TRBJ2-5, with 10 bases matching TRBD2. The CDR3 contains 16 residues. V shed 2 bases, J shed 2 bases, and the junction held 6 bases outside the gene matches. In germline, CDR1 is SGHRS, CDR2 YFSETQ. The CDR3 DNA reads TGCGCCAGCAGCTTCGGGGCTAGCGGGGGACAAGAGACCCAGTACTTC. Translation gives CASSFGASGGQETQYF.

The chain couples TRBV5-1 to TRBJ2-5; the match to TRBD1 covers 11 bases. J was trimmed by 1 base and V by 0 bases; bases with no gene match: 5. The CDR3 contains 17 residues. CDR1 and CDR2 from the germline V gene are SGHRS and YFSETQ. The CDR3 is CASSLASGTGGQETQYF. The CDR3 nucleotides are TGCGCCAGCAGCTTGGCCTCAGGGACAGGGGGCCAAGAGACCCAGTACTTC.

On this clone: Other DNA sequences in the sample encode the same CDR3. The V gene is TRBV18, the J gene TRBJ1-5; D unresolved. Germline loops: CDR1 KGHSH, CDR2 LQKENI. The V and J ends lost 3 bases and 0 bases respectively, with 9 bases between them. The CDR3 totals 15 residues. CDR3 DNA: TGTGCCAGCTCACCCGGGGTGGATAGCAATCAGCCCCAGCATTTT. It is translated as CASSPGVDSNQPQHF. The full variable domain, its missing parts supplied by reference TRBV18 and TRBJ1-5, is NAGVMQNPRHLVRRRGQEARLRCSPMKGHSHVYWYRQLPEEGLKFMVYLQKENIIDESGMPKERFSAEFPKEGPSILRIQQVVRGDSAAYFCASSPGVDSNQPQHFGDGTRLSIL.

The rearrangement links TRBV19 to TRBJ1-5; D unresolved. Between the trimmed V and J ends, which lost 6 bases and 2 bases, there was a span of 17 bases. Germline V gene lookup returns CDR1 LNHDA and CDR2 SQIVND (reference sequence). This CDR3 region has 16 residues. The chain's CDR3 is CASSTPKVSGNQPQHF. CDR3 DNA: TGTGCCAGTAGCACCCCCAAGGTTTCGGGCAATCAGCCCCAGCATTTT. The complete variable domain, with remaining parts taken from reference TRBV19 and TRBJ1-5, reads DGGITQSPKYLFRKEGQNVTLSCEQNLNHDAMYWYRQDPGQGLRLIYYSQIVNDFQKGDIAEGYSVSREKKESFPLTVTSAQKNPTAFYLCASSTPKVSGNQPQHFGDGTRLSIL.

CDR3 amino acids: CSWGRVETQYF. CDR3 sequence (DNA): TGCAGCTGGGGGAGGGTAGAGACCCAGTACTTC. The chain carries TRBV29-1 and TRBJ2-5; 7 bases fit TRBD2. The CDR3 sequence is 11 residues long. With 8 bases clipped from V and 4 bases from J, the junction kept 4 bases outside the gene matches. Germline assignment: CDR1 SQVTM and CDR2 ANQGSEA.

V and J are TRBV6-1 and TRBJ1-1; 9 bases fit TRBD1. Germline V gene sequence: CDR1 MNHNS, CDR2 SASEGT. The CDR3 loop spans 15 amino acids. Trimming cost V 4 bases and J 1 base; bases outside gene matches: 4. The CDR3 bases are TGTGCCAGCAGTGTGGGACAGGGAAGGAACACTGAAGCTTTCTTT. Translated: CASSVGQGRNTEAFF.

The rearrangement links TRBV18 to TRBJ2-7; D not resolved. Trimming pared 2 bases from V and 2 bases from J, leaving 13 bases between. The germline gives CDR1 KGHSH, CDR2 LQKENI. The length of the CDR3 is 15 residues. CDR3 in DNA: TGTGCCAGCTCACCAGGGCAGATCGGCCCCTACGAGCAGTACTTC. This sequence encodes CASSPGQIGPYEQYF.

The chain joins TRBV7-2 to TRBJ1-2; the D is unclear. The ends were cut back, 4 bases at V and 3 bases at J, with 12 bases in the middle. This CDR3 spans 14 amino acids. From germline, CDR1 is SGHTA and CDR2 FQGNSA. In DNA form, the CDR3 reads TGTGCCAGCAGCTCGCCCGACACTCACTATGGCTACACCTTC. This translates into CASSSPDTHYGYTF. Full variable domain (rest looked up from reference TRBV7-2 and TRBJ1-2): GAGVSQSPSNKVTEKGKDVELRCDPISGHTALYWYRQSLGQGLEFLIYFQGNSAPDKSGLPSDRFSAERTGGSVSTLTIQRTQQEDSAVYLCASSSPDTHYGYTFGSGTRLTVV.

This rearrangement joins TRBV9 to TRBJ2-7; no reliable D call. Trimming removed 0 bases at V and 6 bases at J, with 10 bases between. This CDR3 spans 13 amino acids. Germline V gene lookup returns CDR1 SGDLS and CDR2 YYNGEE. The CDR3 bases are TGTGCCAGCAGCGTAGATCCAGCCGGCGAGCAGTACTTC. The encoded protein is CASSVDPAGEQYF.

This clone has just one count. V is TRBV5-1 and J is TRBJ2-3, with TRBD1 matching over 8 bases. The CDR3 runs 17 residues. CDR1 is SGHRS and CDR2 is YFSETQ in the germline V gene. J gave up 4 bases and V 2 bases, and 12 bases lay outside the gene matches. This CDR3 reads CASSLARTGIIPDTQYF. The CDR3 DNA reads as TGCGCCAGCAGCTTAGCAAGGACAGGGATAATCCCAGATACGCAGTATTTT.

The J gene is TRBJ1-1, the V gene TRBV5-1, with a weak D call TRBD1 (5 bases). The CDR3 has 16 residues. V was trimmed by 4 bases and J by 1 base, leaving 17 bases between them. CDR1 SGHRS and CDR2 YFSETQ come from the germline V gene. CDR3 bases: TGCGCCAGCAGCACGTCAGGTCCCGGGGGGAACACTGAAGCTTTCTTT. Translation: CASSTSGPGGNTEAFF. The complete variable domain, with remaining parts taken from reference TRBV5-1 and TRBJ1-1, reads KAGVTQTPRYLIKTRGQQVTLSCSPISGHRSVSWYQQTPGQGLQFLFEYFSETQRNKGNFPGRFSGRQFSNSRSEMNVSTLELGDSALYLCASSTSGPGGNTEAFFGQGTRLTVV.